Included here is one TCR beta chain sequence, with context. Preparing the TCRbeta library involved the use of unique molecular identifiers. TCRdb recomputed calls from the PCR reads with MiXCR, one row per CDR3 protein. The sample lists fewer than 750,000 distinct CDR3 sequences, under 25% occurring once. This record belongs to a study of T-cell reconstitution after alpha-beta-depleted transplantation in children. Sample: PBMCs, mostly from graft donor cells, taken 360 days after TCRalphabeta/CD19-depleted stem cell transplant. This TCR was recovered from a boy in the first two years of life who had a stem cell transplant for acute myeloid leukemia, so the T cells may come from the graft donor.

The CDR3 region has the DNA TGTGCCAGCAGTGAAAACCGGGATACGCAGTATTTT. Protein product: CASSENRDTQYF. This chain joins TRBV25-1 and TRBJ2-3; no clear D. CDR3 length equals 12 residues. Germline V gene lookup returns CDR1 MGHDK and CDR2 SYGVNS. V gave up 2 bases and J gave up 6 bases, with 6 bases separating them.